This T cell receptor (beta chain) was captured by sequencing in a study of blood T cell repertoires in COVID-19. Study context: Both acute and convalescent COVID-19 samples were obtained from the United States, Italy and Spain.

Germline CDR1 is MNHEY and CDR2 is SVGAGI. Trimming removed 8 bases from V and 2 bases from J; junction bases left unmatched: 9. This CDR3 spans 15 amino acids. TCRdb keeps only in-frame clones here, not all; method: immunoSEQ multiplex PCR. Found here are roughly 250,000 clones, 75% to 90% of them singletons; the top ten hold under 2.5%. The sample holds one count of this clone. Individuals aged roughly 18 to 90 years were recruited from around 22 US areas. Donors of Cohort 3 who recovered were those that had two negative PCRs, clearance, or symptom resolution. Sequencing used PBMCs or T cells enriched from blood (not recorded which). The J gene is TRBJ2-1, the V gene TRBV6-5; 7 bases fit TRBD2. The receptor was isolated from a woman younger than 35 who had recovered from COVID-19. CDR3 sequence reads: CASGVSAGAYNEQFF. The DNA for the CDR3 is TGTGCCAGCGGGGTATCGGCGGGGGCCTACAATGAGCAGTTCTTC.